These 20 T cell receptor beta chains originate from one sample sequenced in a study of blood T cell repertoires in COVID-19 (TCRdb year 2020). Libraries were prepared through the immunoSEQ multiplex PCR assay. Imported from immuneACCESS, the table was reduced by TCRdb to in-frame sequences with V and J called. These copies leave out some clones; in studies compared against another copy, an unresolved V gene accounts for under half, and the cause of the remainder is not known. This sample has roughly 190,000 clones in its table, and about 81% of those were observed once. Of the sample, 7.8% is held by the ten largest clones. The sample comprised peripheral blood. Every receptor here comes from a woman aged 60-75 years with COVID-19, enrolled during active disease.

This clone was counted only a few times. V gene TRBV11-3 combines with J gene TRBJ1-3; D call uncertain. Germline loops: CDR1 SGHNT, CDR2 YENEEA. V shed 0 bases and J shed 3 bases, with 3 bases lying between them. The CDR3 covers 13 residues. CDR3 sequence (DNA): TGTGCCAGCAGCTTAGATCATGGAAACACCATATATTTT. This translates into CASSLDHGNTIYF. The entire variable domain, with the rest obtained from reference TRBV11-3 and TRBJ1-3, is as follows: EAGVVQSPRYKIIEKKQPVAFWCNPISGHNTLYWYLQNLGQGPELLIRYENEEAVDDSQLPKDRFSAERLKGVDSTLKIQPAELGDSAVYLCASSLDHGNTIYFGEGSWLTVV.

J is TRBJ1-1 and V is TRBV28, with D hard to call. Germline CDR1 and CDR2: MDHEN and SYDVKM. The germline V and J ends were trimmed by 3 bases and 2 bases, with 13 bases remaining between them. This CDR3 has 15 amino acids. CDR3 protein: CASSLSATGNTEAFF. CDR3 bases: TGTGCCAGCAGTTTGAGTGCGACGGGAAACACTGAAGCTTTCTTT. Drawing the rest from reference TRBV28 and TRBJ1-1, the complete variable domain is DVKVTQSSRYLVKRTGEKVFLECVQDMDHENMFWYRQDPGLGLRLIYFSYDVKMKEKGDIPEGYSVSREKKERFSLILESASTNQTSMYLCASSLSATGNTEAFFGQGTRLTVV.

This sequence joins TRBV19 and TRBJ2-2, with D possibly being TRBD1 (6 bases). V lost 3 bases and J lost 8, with 16 bases in between. CDR1 LNHDA and CDR2 SQIVND come from the germline V gene (reference sequence). CDR3 size: 15 residues. DNA of the CDR3: TGTGCCAGTAGTATCCCGGGACACCTGAGGGGGGAGCTGTTTTTT. Translated, it gives CASSIPGHLRGELFF.

The chain joins TRBV19 to TRBJ1-2; no reliable D call. This CDR3 contains 16 residues. V dropped 5 bases and J dropped 2 bases, with 18 bases sitting between them. The germline V gene has CDR1 LNHDA and CDR2 SQIVND (reference sequence). CDR3 in DNA: TGTGCCAGTAGTGCTAGGGAAGGGAGGAGGAACTATGGCTACACCTTC. Translated, it gives CASSAREGRRNYGYTF.

The chain links TRBV6-5 to TRBJ2-4; 8 bases are a match to TRBD2. The V gene's germline CDR1 is MNHEY and CDR2 SVGAGI. The V gene end was trimmed by 2 bases and the J gene end by 8 bases; junction bases not matched to a gene: 5. The length of the CDR3 is 14 residues. CDR3: CASSYGTSVDIQYF. As DNA, the CDR3 is TGTGCCAGCAGTTACGGGACTAGTGTTGACATTCAGTACTTC.

This clone was found once. This chain uses TRBV14 with TRBJ1-2, with D unclear. CDR1 is SGHDN and CDR2 is FVKESK in the germline V gene. The CDR3 has 13 amino acids. V was clipped by 2 bases and J by 4 bases, with 8 bases between them. The CDR3 coding sequence is TGTGCCAGCAGCCAAACATTGGTCTATGGCTACACCTTC. Amino acid sequence: CASSQTLVYGYTF.

This chain connects TRBV12-5 to TRBJ2-2, with 8 bases matching TRBD1. This CDR3 has 16 amino acids. V shed 0 bases and J 4 bases; nucleotides not matched to a gene: 4. Germline V gives CDR1 LGHNT, CDR2 FRNRAP. The CDR3 spells CASGLVVGQGTGELFF. The CDR3 coding sequence is TGTGCTAGTGGTTTGGTTGTTGGACAGGGCACCGGGGAGCTGTTTTTT.

This chain links TRBV7-2 with TRBJ1-3; 7 bases are shared with TRBD1. Per germline, CDR1 SGHTA and CDR2 FQGNSA. This CDR3 has 15 amino acids. The V gene end was trimmed by 3 bases and the J gene end by 4 bases; junction bases not matched to a gene: 6. Here the CDR3 reads CASSFLGGAGNTIYF. CDR3 in DNA: TGTGCCAGCAGCTTTTTAGGGGGCGCCGGAAACACCATATATTTT.

Of note for this clone: Other DNA sequences within the sample encode an identical CDR3. The chain combines TRBV11-2 with TRBJ1-4; 7 positions match TRBD1. Trimming removed 3 bases from V and 6 bases from J; junction bases left unmatched: 4. The CDR3 is 14 amino acids. The germline gives CDR1 SGHAT, CDR2 FQNNGV. The CDR3 loop reads CASSLDRLDEKLFF. The CDR3 DNA reads as TGTGCCAGCAGCTTGGACAGGTTAGATGAAAAACTGTTTTTT.

This chain uses TRBV9 with TRBJ2-5; no reliable D call. Germline V gene lookup returns CDR1 SGDLS and CDR2 YYNGEE. The CDR3 runs to 14 residues. V was clipped by 4 bases and J by 2 bases, with 12 bases between them. The CDR3 region is CASSLHGSQETQYF. CDR3 DNA: TGTGCCAGCAGCTTACACGGGTCACAAGAGACCCAGTACTTC. Complete variable domain (other parts from reference TRBV9 and TRBJ2-5): DSGVTQTPKHLITATGQRVTLRCSPRSGDLSVYWYQQSLDQGLQFLIQYYNGEERAKGNILERFSAQQFPDLHSELNLSSLELGDSALYFCASSLHGSQETQYFGPGTRLLVL.

The J gene is TRBJ1-2, the V gene TRBV7-2, with a weak D call TRBD1 (6 bases). Per germline, CDR1 SGHTA and CDR2 FQGNSA. V was shortened by 1 base and J by 6 bases, with 12 bases between the two germline ends. CDR3 size: 14 residues. The CDR3 nucleotides read TGTGCCAGCAGCTTAGACAGGGCCTCAGATGGCTACACCTTC. Amino acid sequence: CASSLDRASDGYTF. Using reference TRBV7-2 and TRBJ1-2 for the parts outside the CDR3, the full variable domain is GAGVSQSPSNKVTEKGKDVELRCDPISGHTALYWYRQSLGQGLEFLIYFQGNSAPDKSGLPSDRFSAERTGGSVSTLTIQRTQQEDSAVYLCASSLDRASDGYTFGSGTRLTVV.

CDR3 DNA: TGCAGTGCTAGTAGAGTGACCAAAAACATTCAGTACTTC. As protein: CSASRVTKNIQYF. The chain joins TRBV20-1 to TRBJ2-4; D call uncertain. The V end lost 3 bases, the J end lost 2 bases, and 8 bases lay between the germline ends. Germline V CDR1 and CDR2: DFQATT, SNEGSKA (reference sequence). The CDR3 runs 13 residues.

V usage is TRBV5-1 and J usage is TRBJ1-5, with a tentative D call TRBD1 (6 bases). The V gene's germline CDR1 is SGHRS and CDR2 YFSETQ. This CDR3 is 15 amino acids long. Trimming took 0 bases from V and 4 from J, leaving 11 bases between them. This CDR3 is CASSLEGRGNQPQHF. The CDR3 coding sequence is TGCGCCAGCAGCTTGGAGGGGAGGGGGAATCAGCCCCAGCATTTT.

The chain is built from TRBV6-5 and TRBJ1-6; 7 bases line up with TRBD1. The CDR3 contains 13 residues. The V and J ends lost 5 bases and 10 bases, in that order; junction bases with no gene match: 5. Germline lookup yields CDR1 MNHEY and CDR2 SVGAGI. CDR3: CASSRGQESPLHF. In DNA, the CDR3 is TGTGCCAGCAGTAGAGGACAGGAATCACCCCTCCACTTT.

This chain links TRBV2 with TRBJ2-7; 8 positions match TRBD1. J lost 8 bases, V lost 2 bases, and 5 bases had no gene match. CDR1 SNHLY and CDR2 FYNNEI come from the germline V gene. This CDR3 comprises 13 residues. The CDR3 spells CASSERDRSQQYF. The CDR3 region has the DNA TGTGCCAGCAGTGAAAGGGACAGGTCCCAGCAGTACTTC. The variable domain in full, completed from reference TRBV2 and TRBJ2-7, reads EPEVTQTPSHQVTQMGQEVILRCVPISNHLYFYWYRQILGQKVEFLVSFYNNEISEKSEIFDDQFSVERPDGSNFTLKIRSTKLEDSAMYFCASSERDRSQQYFGPGTRLTVT.

This chain uses TRBV10-3 with TRBJ2-1, with unresolved D. This CDR3 has 13 amino acids. The germline V gene has CDR1 ENHRY and CDR2 SYGVKD. V lost 5 bases and J lost 3, with 8 bases in between. The CDR3 reads CAISSLNYNEQFF. In nucleotides, the CDR3 is TGTGCCATCAGTAGCCTTAACTACAATGAGCAGTTCTTC.

This rearrangement joins TRBV19 to TRBJ2-3; the match to TRBD2 covers 9 bases. With 5 bases clipped from V and 6 bases from J, the junction kept 18 bases outside the gene matches. The CDR3 has 18 amino acids. CDR1 and CDR2 from the germline V gene are LNHDA and SQIVND (reference sequence). The CDR3, as DNA: TGTGCCAGTAGTCCCGGAGGGCTAGCGGGGTCGCGGTGGGATACGCAGTATTTT. Amino acid sequence: CASSPGGLAGSRWDTQYF.

V and J are TRBV12-5 and TRBJ2-7; perhaps TRBD1 as D (6 bases). Germline V lookup: CDR1 LGHNT, CDR2 FRNRAP. The CDR3 has 16 residues. V gave up 6 bases and J gave up 2 bases, with 20 bases separating them. CDR3 protein: CASGVQQGGTTYEQYF. The CDR3 coding sequence is TGTGCTAGTGGCGTCCAACAGGGCGGAACTACCTACGAGCAGTACTTC.

This rearrangement joins TRBV18 to TRBJ2-3; the D gene is possibly TRBD1 (5 bases). The germline CDR1 and CDR2 sequences are KGHSH and LQKENI. The V gene lost 3 bases and the J gene lost 0 bases, with 13 bases spanning the gap. The CDR3 covers 16 residues. The CDR3 DNA is TGTGCCAGCTCACCGCGACAGATCTCTAGCACAGATACGCAGTATTTT. Encoded protein: CASSPRQISSTDTQYF.

The gene calls are TRBV19 and TRBJ1-1; the D is unclear. The CDR3 is made up of 17 amino acids. Trimming took 1 base from V and 5 from J, leaving 20 bases between them. CDR1 is LNHDA and CDR2 is SQIVND in the germline V gene (reference sequence). The DNA of the CDR3 is TGTGCCAGTAGTATAGCGAGGGATTCCGTAGTAAGGACTGAAGCTTTCTTT. This gives the protein CASSIARDSVVRTEAFF.